Following are 29 T cell receptor beta chains from one sample sequenced in a study of vaccination effects on CD4 cells after COVID-19. Peptide-pool stimulation followed by sequencing identified expanded antigen-specific CD4+ clonotypes in the ViraFEST assay. Scientists isolated CD4+ T cells after a roughly 9-day culture period ended. The study found no prior SARS-CoV-2 infection in the vaccine recipients, who tested negative for nucleocapsid antibodies. TCRdb keeps only in-frame clones here, not all; method: immunoSEQ multiplex PCR. The sample lists about 73,000 clones; approximately 74% were seen once. Antigens for these TCRs are unknown. Sequencing was performed on CD4+ T cells from PBMCs cultured with HCoV-NL63 spike peptides, taken before COVID-19 vaccination. The origin of the receptors is a human donor who received a COVID-19 vaccine.

This chain connects TRBV19 to TRBJ2-3; 8 bases match TRBD1. The ends lost 4 bases at V and 6 bases at J; junction bases unmatched: 6. CDR3 length: 14 amino acids. Germline CDR1 and CDR2: LNHDA and SQIVND (reference sequence). CDR3 nucleotides: TGTGCCAGTAGTACGACAGGGGCCAGGGATACGCAGTATTTT. Protein sequence: CASSTTGARDTQYF.

The chain employs TRBV28 and TRBJ1-5; 7 bases are shared with TRBD1. The CDR3 is made up of 16 amino acids. The trim removed 7 bases at V and 4 bases at J, leaving 13 bases unmatched. Germline CDR1 and CDR2: MDHEN and SYDVKM. As DNA, the CDR3 is TGTGCCAGCATCCCCCTCTGGACAGGAAGTAATCAGCCCCAGCATTTT. Translation gives CASIPLWTGSNQPQHF.

V is TRBV11-2 and J is TRBJ1-2; D call uncertain. CDR1 is SGHAT and CDR2 is FQNNGV in the germline V gene. The CDR3 has 16 amino acids. V was clipped by 1 base and J by 1 base, with 13 bases between them. The CDR3 is CASSLVRGIYNYGYTF. The CDR3, as DNA: TGTGCCAGCAGCTTAGTTCGTGGCATCTATAACTATGGCTACACCTTC.

This chain links TRBV7-2 with TRBJ2-3; either TRBD1 or TRBD2 may supply D (5 bases each). The CDR3 is 14 residues long. V was shortened by 5 bases and J by 2 bases, with 11 bases between the two germline ends. Germline-derived CDR1 and CDR2 are SGHTA and FQGNSA. The CDR3 bases are TGTGCCAGCAGCCCCCCCGGGACCACAGATACGCAGTATTTT. It is translated as CASSPPGTTDTQYF.

This sequence joins TRBV7-9 and TRBJ2-2; D gene unclear. This CDR3 has 11 residues. Germline V gene data show CDR1 as SEHNR and CDR2 as FQNEAQ (reference sequence). V was clipped by 1 base and J by 9 bases, with 3 bases between them. CDR3 bases: TGTGCCAGCAGCTTAGAATGGGAGCTGTTTTTT. Protein sequence: CASSLEWELFF.

The rearrangement links TRBV24-1 to TRBJ2-5, with D perhaps TRBD1 or TRBD2 (5 bases each). Deletions cut 4 bases from V and 3 bases from J, with 11 bases between. Germline V CDR1 and CDR2: KGHDR, SFDVKD. The CDR3 runs 14 residues. The DNA of the CDR3 is TGTGCCACCAGTGACCCAAGGGGAGAAGAGACCCAGTACTTC. Protein product: CATSDPRGEETQYF.

The chain joins TRBV28 to TRBJ2-5; 10 bases line up with TRBD1. Germline-derived CDR1 and CDR2 are MDHEN and SYDVKM. The trim removed 3 bases at V and 5 bases at J, leaving 12 bases unmatched. The CDR3 covers 17 residues. CDR3 bases: TGTGCCAGCAGTTTTTTTCACCCGGGACAGGGGAAGGAGACCCAGTACTTC. Translated, it gives CASSFFHPGQGKETQYF.

V gene TRBV3-1 (or the pseudogene TRBV3-2) combines with J gene TRBJ2-3, with TRBD2 as a possible D gene (7 bases). The CDR3 has 12 amino acids. Trimming took off 4 bases at V and 8 bases at J, with 10 bases between the two ends. Germline lookup yields CDR1 LGHDT and CDR2 YNNKEL (reference sequence). CDR3 DNA: TGTGCCAGCAGCCTAAGGGGGGGTACGCAGTATTTT. It specifies CASSLRGGTQYF.

Only a few counts were recorded for this clone. The J gene is TRBJ1-5, the V gene TRBV7-2, with no clear D. V dropped 1 base and J dropped 5 bases, with 18 bases sitting between them. This CDR3 comprises 17 residues. Germline loops: CDR1 SGHTA, CDR2 FQGNSA. CDR3 DNA: TGTGCCAGCAGCTTAGAGGCAGCGTCTGGTCGGGATCAGCCCCAGCATTTT. Translating gives CASSLEAASGRDQPQHF. The complete variable domain, with remaining parts taken from reference TRBV7-2 and TRBJ1-5, reads GAGVSQSPSNKVTEKGKDVELRCDPISGHTALYWYRQSLGQGLEFLIYFQGNSAPDKSGLPSDRFSAERTGGSVSTLTIQRTQQEDSAVYLCASSLEAASGRDQPQHFGDGTRLSIL.

The chain's CDR3 is CASSDSGGALTEQYV. The CDR3 DNA reads TGTGCCAGCAGTGACTCGGGGGGGGCTTTAACCGAGCAGTACGTC. This chain joins TRBV6-5 and TRBJ2-7; TRBD2 aligns across 8 bases. The germline V gene has CDR1 MNHEY and CDR2 SVGAGI. CDR3 size: 15 residues.

This clone has only a few counts. Germline and junction disagree at one end, which may indicate a read error. The chain couples TRBV2 to TRBJ2-1; D call uncertain. The CDR3 runs 13 residues. From germline, CDR1 is SNHLY and CDR2 FYNNEI. This CDR3 is CASSIDSHNEQFF. The CDR3 DNA reads as TGTGCCAGCAGTATAGACTCCCACAATGAGCAGTTCTTC.

This clone has only a few counts. The chain has TRBV6-2 or TRBV6-3 and TRBJ1-4; tentatively, D is TRBD1 (6 bases). The germline CDR1 and CDR2 sequences are MNHEY and SVGEGT. V was trimmed by 4 bases and J by 5 bases, leaving 11 bases between them. This CDR3 is built from 14 residues. Here the CDR3 DNA reads TGTGCCAGCAGTTCGACAGGAGCCAATGAAAAACTGTTTTTT. It specifies CASSSTGANEKLFF.

This chain joins TRBV6-6 and TRBJ2-7; 13 nucleotides match TRBD2. The ends lost 5 bases at V and 3 bases at J; junction bases unmatched: 13. Germline CDR1 is MNHNY and CDR2 is SVGAGI (reference sequence). The CDR3 sequence is 18 residues long. The CDR3 sequence is CASSPKRGLAGDYYEQYV. The CDR3 coding sequence is TGTGCCAGCAGTCCCAAACGAGGACTAGCGGGGGACTACTACGAGCAGTACGTC.

This rearrangement joins TRBV6-5 to TRBJ2-3; D unresolved. The CDR3 length is 13 residues. Germline V gene sequence: CDR1 MNHEY, CDR2 SVGAGI. Trimming took 2 bases from V and 4 from J, leaving 7 bases between them. CDR3 coding DNA: TGTGCCAGCAGTTACCGAGGCGCAGATACGCAGTATTTT. Translation: CASSYRGADTQYF.

The rearrangement joins TRBV4-1 to TRBJ1-1; no firm D call. Germline assignment: CDR1 MGHRA and CDR2 YSYEKL. The V gene lost 0 bases and the J gene lost 11 bases, with 13 bases spanning the gap. The CDR3 has 13 amino acids. The CDR3 spells CASSQDPGLGAFF. CDR3 sequence (DNA): TGCGCCAGCAGCCAAGATCCGGGGTTAGGGGCTTTCTTT.

J is TRBJ2-3 and V is TRBV5-1, with D possibly matching TRBD1 (6 bases). CDR3 size: 13 residues. Germline-derived CDR1 and CDR2 are SGHRS and YFSETQ. V dropped 5 bases and J dropped 6 bases, with 13 bases sitting between them. CDR3 in amino acids: CASRPGHLDTQYF. DNA of the CDR3: TGCGCCAGCAGACCGGGACATTTGGATACGCAGTATTTT.

This chain joins TRBV5-1 and TRBJ2-1; 11 bases fit TRBD2. The germline V gene has CDR1 SGHRS and CDR2 YFSETQ. Losses at the gene ends were 3 bases for V and 5 bases for J; bases not matched to a gene: 13. There are 18 residues in the CDR3. The CDR3 bases are TGCGCCAGCAGCTCCCACCCACATACTAGCGGGGGAAACAATGAGCAGTTCTTC. Protein product: CASSSHPHTSGGNNEQFF.

The V call is TRBV5-1, the J call TRBJ2-2; TRBD2 matches at 14 bases. The CDR3 is made up of 16 amino acids. The germline gives CDR1 SGHRS, CDR2 YFSETQ. Trimming took 4 bases from V and 4 from J; bases not matched to a gene: 3. For the CDR3, the DNA is TGCGCCAGCAGCGGGACTAGCGGGGGTGGCACCGGGGAGCTGTTTTTT. It is translated as CASSGTSGGGTGELFF.

The chain is built from TRBV5-1 and TRBJ1-3; D not certain. CDR1 is SGHRS, CDR2 YFSETQ, per germline. CDR3 length: 16 amino acids. Trimming stripped 4 bases from V and 0 bases from J, with 14 bases between. Here the CDR3 DNA reads TGCGCCAGCAGCCCGGATCTCCAGGTCTCTGGAAACACCATATATTTT. It specifies CASSPDLQVSGNTIYF.

The chain employs TRBV4-3 and TRBJ2-1; D unclear. V was shortened by 0 bases and J by 9 bases, with 9 bases between the two germline ends. Germline loops: CDR1 LGHNA, CDR2 YSLEER. This CDR3 is 13 amino acids long. This chain's CDR3 is CASSQDRAGEQFF. CDR3 nucleotides: TGCGCCAGCAGCCAAGATCGAGCTGGTGAGCAGTTCTTC.

J is TRBJ2-7 and V is TRBV6-4; 12 nucleotides line up with TRBD1. The CDR3 covers 16 residues. V was clipped by 6 bases and J by 0 bases; unmatched bases: 6. Germline CDR1 and CDR2: MRHNA and SNTAGT. The CDR3 sequence: CASRGTGGESSYEQYV. Written as DNA, the CDR3 is TGTGCCAGCAGAGGGACAGGGGGCGAGAGCTCCTACGAGCAGTACGTC.

V is TRBV7-3 and J is TRBJ2-1; 9 bases are shared with TRBD2. Unmatched junction bases numbered 13, after V lost 5 bases and J lost 8 bases. CDR1 SGHTA and CDR2 FQGTGA come from the germline V gene. The CDR3 has 16 residues. The CDR3 loop reads CASSPGGTSRGDEQFF. CDR3 nucleotide sequence: TGTGCCAGCAGCCCGGGGGGGACTAGCCGAGGGGATGAGCAGTTCTTC. The complete variable domain, with remaining parts taken from reference TRBV7-3 and TRBJ2-1, reads GAGVSQTPSNKVTEKGKYVELRCDPISGHTALYWYRQSLGQGPEFLIYFQGTGAADDSGLPNDRFFAVRPEGSVSTLKIQRTERGDSAVYLCASSPGGTSRGDEQFFGPGTRLTVL.

This clone was picked up a small number of times. CDR3 sequence: CASSDGTGGQETQYF. CDR3 DNA: TGTGCCAGCAGTGACGGGACAGGGGGACAAGAGACCCAGTACTTC. The chain uses TRBV6-6 and TRBJ2-5, with 11 bases identical to TRBD1. After removal of 5 bases from V and 2 bases from J, the junction contained 4 bases not matched to a gene. CDR3 size: 15 residues. Germline CDR1 MNHNY, CDR2 SVGAGI (reference sequence).

The chain carries TRBV12-3 or TRBV12-4 and TRBJ1-2, with D perhaps TRBD1 (5 bases). Trimming removed 6 bases at V and 5 bases at J, with 13 bases between. CDR3 length: 13 residues. This CDR3 is CASSARVQYGYTF. The CDR3 DNA is TGTGCCAGCAGCGCCAGGGTACAGTATGGCTACACCTTC.

The V and J genes are TRBV5-1 and TRBJ1-6, with D maybe TRBD1 (5 bases). With 0 bases removed from V and 6 bases from J, the gap between germline ends came to 16 bases. The germline gives CDR1 SGHRS, CDR2 YFSETQ. This CDR3 has 17 amino acids. CDR3 bases: TGCGCCAGCAGCTTGGCCGTAGGGAAGGGGTCTAATTCACCCCTCCACTTT. Encoded protein: CASSLAVGKGSNSPLHF.

V is TRBV9 and J is TRBJ2-3; 11 bases agree with TRBD2. The CDR3 is made up of 15 amino acids. J was trimmed by 1 base and V by 3 bases; bases with no gene match: 1. Looked up from germline, CDR1 is SGDLS and CDR2 is YYNGEE. DNA of the CDR3: TGTGCCAGCAGCGGGGGACTAGCGGGCACAGATACGCAGTATTTT. Its protein product is CASSGGLAGTDTQYF.

The chain has TRBV3-1 (or the pseudogene TRBV3-2) and TRBJ1-6, with TRBD1 as a possible D gene (6 bases). Germline V CDR1 and CDR2: LGHDT, YNNKEL (reference sequence). Trimming took 2 bases from V and 6 from J, leaving 8 bases between them. The CDR3 sequence is 14 residues long. The CDR3 region is CASSQRGANSPLHF. The CDR3 region has the DNA TGTGCCAGCAGCCAACGGGGGGCTAATTCACCCCTCCACTTT.

V is TRBV11-2 and J is TRBJ2-1; 10 bases match TRBD1. The CDR3 is 17 residues long. Germline V gives CDR1 SGHAT, CDR2 FQNNGV. After removal of 4 bases from V and 4 bases from J, the junction contained 10 bases not matched to a gene. CDR3 protein: CASSSSPGQGPYNEQFF. CDR3 DNA: TGTGCCAGCAGCTCGTCACCGGGACAGGGGCCTTACAATGAGCAGTTCTTC.

This clone was seen a single time. The chain is built from TRBV2 and TRBJ2-1; 9 bases map to TRBD2. The CDR3 loop spans 16 amino acids. Germline V gene sequence: CDR1 SNHLY, CDR2 FYNNEI. Unmatched junction bases numbered 11, after V lost 6 bases and J lost 5 bases. CDR3 residues: CASSAERAGGNNEQFF. DNA of the CDR3: TGTGCCAGCAGCGCCGAGAGGGCGGGGGGGAACAATGAGCAGTTCTTC.